The 23 T cell receptor beta chains presented below share a single source sample, sequenced in a study of T-cell reconstitution after alpha-beta-depleted transplantation in children. TCRbeta library construction was performed incorporating unique molecular identifiers. MiXCR, applied by TCRdb to the PCR reads, yields one record per CDR3 protein. The table lists about 400,000 distinct CDR3 sequences, roughly 14% of them singletons. The source material was PBMCs, sampled from the stem cell graft. These receptors were collected from a human donor who donated a stem cell graft to a child with Fanconi anemia.

The chain recombines TRBV4-2 with TRBJ1-5; D call uncertain. V lost 1 base and J lost 3, with 13 bases in between. This CDR3 is 16 amino acids long. The germline gives CDR1 LGHNA, CDR2 YNFKEQ. CDR3 region: CASSQGGRSPNQPQHF. The CDR3 DNA follows: TGTGCCAGCAGCCAAGGAGGCCGCAGCCCCAATCAGCCCCAGCATTTT.

The chain carries TRBV20-1 and TRBJ2-1; 11 bases agree with TRBD2. The germline V gene encodes CDR1 DFQATT and CDR2 SNEGSKA (reference sequence). V lost 0 bases, J lost 3 bases, and 4 bases stayed unmatched. The CDR3 is 16 residues long. In DNA, the CDR3 is TGCAGTGCTAGAGACATAGCGGGGGGGCTCTACAATGAGCAGTTCTTC. Its protein product is CSARDIAGGLYNEQFF.

This clonotype has a handful of counts. This chain links TRBV12-3 or TRBV12-4 with TRBJ1-6; D remains unclear. V shed 1 base and J shed 9 bases, with 10 bases lying between them. This CDR3 comprises 14 residues. The CDR3 DNA sequence: TGTGCCAGCAGTTTAGAGTCAGGAGCTTCACCCCTCCACTTT. Translating gives CASSLESGASPLHF.

V is TRBV6-2 or TRBV6-3 and J is TRBJ2-7, with 7 bases identical to TRBD1. CDR3 length: 14 amino acids. Germline V gene data show CDR1 as MNHEY and CDR2 as SVGEGT. J lost 2 bases, V lost 2 bases, and 3 bases had no gene match. Here the CDR3 reads CASSYPTGTYEQYF. CDR3 coding DNA: TGTGCCAGCAGTTACCCGACAGGGACCTACGAGCAGTACTTC.

The chain combines TRBV20-1 with TRBJ2-1; TRBD2 agrees at 10 bases. The CDR3 runs 13 residues. Germline CDR1 and CDR2: DFQATT and SNEGSKA (reference sequence). V trimming: 8 bases; J trimming: 10 bases; junction bases outside the gene matches: 11. The CDR3 spells CSPDLAGDAEQFF. In DNA, the CDR3 is TGCAGTCCAGATCTAGCGGGGGACGCCGAGCAGTTCTTC.

This clonotype has just a few counts. The chain combines TRBV5-5 with TRBJ1-5; unclear D gene. The CDR3 runs 13 residues. The V gene lost 0 bases and the J gene lost 5 bases, with 6 bases spanning the gap. The germline gives CDR1 SGHKS, CDR2 YYEKEE (reference sequence). CDR3 residues: CASSLEMDQPQHF. CDR3 in DNA: TGTGCCAGCAGCTTGGAAATGGATCAGCCCCAGCATTTT.

This clonotype came up a few times. This chain uses TRBV5-1 with TRBJ2-3; the match to TRBD2 covers 7 bases. The CDR3 runs 13 residues. V was pared by 6 bases and J by 1 base, with 2 bases of the junction left unmatched. The germline CDR1 and CDR2 sequences are SGHRS and YFSETQ. DNA of the CDR3: TGCGCCAGCAACGCGGGGGGCACAGATACGCAGTATTTT. It yields the protein CASNAGGTDTQYF.

This clonotype was seen at least ten times. V is TRBV4-2 and J is TRBJ1-1, with D uncertain. The V gene's germline CDR1 is LGHNA and CDR2 YNFKEQ. The CDR3 extends over 13 amino acids. V was trimmed by 1 base and J by 1 base, leaving 4 bases between them. The CDR3 DNA follows: TGTGCCAGCAGCCAAGGTGGGAACACTGAAGCTTTCTTT. This translates into CASSQGGNTEAFF.

This clonotype was picked up many times. The chain employs TRBV6-5 and TRBJ1-2; D gene uncertain. The V and J ends lost 0 bases and 0 bases respectively, with 8 bases between them. The CDR3 runs to 15 residues. Germline lookup yields CDR1 MNHEY and CDR2 SVGAGI. CDR3: CASSYSRGANYGYTF. The DNA for the CDR3 is TGTGCCAGCAGTTACTCCCGTGGGGCTAACTATGGCTACACCTTC.

The chain employs TRBV12-3 or TRBV12-4 and TRBJ1-5; D not certain. This CDR3 has 15 amino acids. Trimming cost V 5 bases and J 0 bases, with 11 bases left between them. CDR3 in amino acids: CASSPDPYSNQPQHF. The CDR3 DNA follows: TGTGCCAGCAGTCCGGACCCGTATAGCAATCAGCCCCAGCATTTT.

The chain recombines TRBV5-1 with TRBJ2-3; 10 bases fit TRBD2. Germline V gives CDR1 SGHRS, CDR2 YFSETQ. The ends lost 5 bases at V and 9 bases at J; junction bases unmatched: 12. This CDR3 contains 15 residues. Here the CDR3 DNA reads TGCGCCAGCAGGCCCGGGACTAGCGCCGCGAGGACGCAGTATTTT. Translation gives CASRPGTSAARTQYF.

In its sample, this clonotype was seen many times. J is TRBJ2-7 and V is TRBV9; tentatively, D is TRBD1 (6 bases). Germline V gene sequence: CDR1 SGDLS, CDR2 YYNGEE. The CDR3 length is 14 residues. The ends were cut back, 4 bases at V and 0 bases at J, with 11 bases in the middle. CDR3 protein: CASSPTQGSYEQYF. CDR3 sequence (DNA): TGTGCCAGCAGCCCGACACAGGGCTCCTACGAGCAGTACTTC.

This clonotype has a handful of counts. V is TRBV10-2 and J is TRBJ2-3; no reliable D call. This CDR3 spans 13 amino acids. Per the germline V gene, CDR1 is WSHSY and CDR2 is SAAADI. Trimming stripped 10 bases from V and 4 bases from J, with 15 bases between. The CDR3 here is CATGRSPPDTQYF. CDR3 coding DNA: TGCGCCACCGGAAGGTCTCCCCCAGATACGCAGTATTTT.

This chain uses TRBV2 with TRBJ2-2; D unclear. Per the germline V gene, CDR1 is SNHLY and CDR2 is FYNNEI. This CDR3 has 13 residues. The germline V and J ends were trimmed by 4 bases and 7 bases, with 10 bases remaining between them. CDR3 in amino acids: CASSAEKRGELFF. As DNA, the CDR3 is TGTGCCAGCAGTGCGGAGAAACGCGGGGAGCTGTTTTTT.

This rearrangement joins TRBV5-1 to TRBJ2-5; TRBD2 might be the D (5 bases). This CDR3 region has 15 residues. The germline V and J ends were trimmed by 6 bases and 1 base, with 16 bases remaining between them. In germline, CDR1 is SGHRS, CDR2 YFSETQ. CDR3 bases: TGCGCCAGCAACGACATGGTGGACTCCCAAGAGACCCAGTACTTC. Its translation: CASNDMVDSQETQYF. The full variable domain, its missing parts supplied by reference TRBV5-1 and TRBJ2-5, is KAGVTQTPRYLIKTRGQQVTLSCSPISGHRSVSWYQQTPGQGLQFLFEYFSETQRNKGNFPGRFSGRQFSNSRSEMNVSTLELGDSALYLCASNDMVDSQETQYFGPGTRLLVL.

This clonotype has just a few counts. As DNA, the CDR3 is TGCGCCAGCAGCCAAGATAGGAGCGGGGGCCCGGTGAATGAGCAGTTCTTC. This gives the protein CASSQDRSGGPVNEQFF. The chain carries TRBV4-3 and TRBJ2-1, with TRBD2 identical over 8 bases. Germline V gives CDR1 LGHNA, CDR2 YSLEER. J was trimmed by 7 bases and V by 0 bases; bases with no gene match: 11. CDR3 length: 17 residues.

This chain uses TRBV7-9 with TRBJ1-2; D remains unclear. CDR3 length equals 14 residues. Germline V gene data show CDR1 as SEHNR and CDR2 as FQNEAQ (reference sequence). With 1 base removed from V and 4 bases from J, the gap between germline ends came to 10 bases. CDR3 nucleotide sequence: TGTGCCAGCAGCTTAGGTGCGACAACCTATGGCTACACCTTC. The encoded protein is CASSLGATTYGYTF.

The chain links TRBV20-1 to TRBJ1-2, with a tentative D call TRBD1 (5 bases). Trimming left V 6 bases short and J 4 bases short, with 15 bases between. Germline V gives CDR1 DFQATT, CDR2 SNEGSKA (reference sequence). The CDR3 is 13 residues long. The CDR3 DNA follows: TGCAGTGCGGAGAGACGGGGCGGCTATGGCTACACCTTC. Protein sequence: CSAERRGGYGYTF.

This clonotype was observed a few times. The chain recombines TRBV4-3 with TRBJ1-5; unclear D gene. Trimming cost V 1 base and J 2 bases, with 9 bases left between them. Germline CDR1 LGHNA, CDR2 YSLEER. The CDR3 contains 15 residues. CDR3 loop: CASSQVVWGNQPQHF. The CDR3 DNA reads TGCGCCAGCAGCCAAGTCGTATGGGGCAATCAGCCCCAGCATTTT.

This clonotype was observed many times. J is TRBJ2-1 and V is TRBV7-8; D remains ambiguous. CDR3 length: 13 amino acids. Trimming cost V 1 base and J 5 bases, with 6 bases left between them. Per germline, CDR1 SGHVS and CDR2 FQNEAQ. CDR3 sequence reads: CASSLELHNEQFF. DNA for the CDR3: TGTGCCAGCAGCTTAGAGCTCCACAATGAGCAGTTCTTC.

Ten or more counts support this clonotype. This chain uses TRBV11-2 with TRBJ2-5; a possible D gene is TRBD1 (5 bases). V lost 6 bases and J 1 base, leaving 9 bases between the germline ends. Per the germline V gene, CDR1 is SGHAT and CDR2 is FQNNGV. This CDR3 contains 13 residues. In nucleotides, the CDR3 is TGTGCCAGCAGTCGACAGCTCCAAGAGACCCAGTACTTC. This sequence encodes CASSRQLQETQYF.

This clonotype was counted a few times. The chain combines TRBV2 with TRBJ1-2, with no clear D. The V end was cut by 3 bases, the J end by 14 bases, with 16 bases between. The V gene's germline CDR1 is SNHLY and CDR2 FYNNEI. CDR3 length equals 12 residues. The CDR3, as DNA: TGTGCCAGCAGTGAGAGCGCCAGGAAGTATACCTTC. It translates to CASSESARKYTF.

This clonotype appeared many times. The V gene is TRBV24-1, the J gene TRBJ2-7; 7 positions match TRBD1. V dropped 4 bases and J dropped 0; count of bases not matched to a gene: 8. The CDR3 is 16 residues long. The germline V gene encodes CDR1 KGHDR and CDR2 SFDVKD. The CDR3: CATSEAGTVFSYEQYF. The CDR3 DNA reads as TGTGCCACCAGTGAAGCCGGGACAGTCTTCTCCTACGAGCAGTACTTC.